Presented here are 32 T cell receptor beta chains from one specimen sequenced in a study of T cell responses to AZD1222 COVID-19 vaccine. The method was immunoSEQ multiplex PCR; TCRdb's version includes in-frame clones alone and lacks a portion of them. The table records more than 95,000 clones, about 89% of them present only once. Sequenced material: peripheral blood, taken on day 0 of MenACWY control vaccination. The receptors come from an adult in good health.

This clone was seen just once. The V and J genes are TRBV6-5 and TRBJ2-3, with 7 bases that match TRBD2. Germline CDR1 reads MNHEY; CDR2 reads SVGAGI. The CDR3 contains 16 residues. Trimming cost V 0 bases and J 4 bases; bases outside gene matches: 7. CDR3 nucleotide sequence: TGTGCCAGCAGTTACTCGACCGGGAGGCGCGCAGATACGCAGTATTTT. Its translation is CASSYSTGRRADTQYF.

This clone was counted only a few times. V is TRBV18 and J is TRBJ1-2, with no clear D. Germline-derived CDR1 and CDR2 are KGHSH and LQKENI. V lost 2 bases and J lost 4, with 17 bases in between. The CDR3 runs 16 residues. The CDR3 sequence: CASSPFGGIRSYGYTF. Here the CDR3 DNA reads TGTGCCAGCTCACCATTCGGCGGCATCCGGAGCTATGGCTACACCTTC.

The table lists this clone with a count of one. The chain links TRBV6-5 to TRBJ2-7; D not resolved. The V end was cut by 0 bases, the J end by 7 bases, with 13 bases between. In germline, CDR1 is MNHEY, CDR2 SVGAGI. The CDR3 extends over 14 amino acids. The CDR3 reads CASSYSLNMGEQYF. The CDR3 region has the DNA TGTGCCAGCAGTTACTCCCTTAACATGGGGGAGCAGTACTTC.

The V gene is TRBV6-5, the J gene TRBJ2-3, with D possibly called TRBD1 or TRBD2 (5 bases each). The CDR3 runs 15 residues. V was cut by 7 bases and J by 3 bases, with 17 bases left in between. Germline V gene data show CDR1 as MNHEY and CDR2 as SVGAGI. In DNA form, the CDR3 reads TGTGCCAGCAAAAGTAGGGGAGTCGGTACAGATACGCAGTATTTT. Translation gives CASKSRGVGTDTQYF.

The chain has TRBV21-1 and TRBJ2-7; TRBD2, as called in the table, went unchecked against the DNA. TRBV21-1 is classified as a pseudogene. CDR3 length: 19 amino acids. The CDR3 spells CASSKDLVKTSGSRNEQYF. CDR3 sequence (DNA): TGTGCCAGCAGCAAAGACCTCGTAAAAACTAGCGGGAGTCGGAACGAGCAGTACTTC.

This chain connects TRBV6-5 to TRBJ1-6; D is unresolved. Germline assignment: CDR1 MNHEY and CDR2 SVGAGI. The CDR3 length is 12 residues. V was cut by 6 bases and J by 9 bases, with 9 bases left in between. The CDR3 here is CASSRAFSPLHF. Here the CDR3 DNA reads TGTGCCAGCAGCCGAGCCTTTTCACCCCTCCACTTT.

The chain uses TRBV5-1 and TRBJ2-6; D is ambiguous. The germline V gene has CDR1 SGHRS and CDR2 YFSETQ. There are 15 residues in the CDR3. V was shortened by 0 bases and J by 0 bases, with 4 bases between the two germline ends. The CDR3 protein is CASSLGRSGANVLTF. The CDR3 DNA sequence: TGCGCCAGCAGCTTGGGGCGCTCTGGGGCCAACGTCCTGACTTTC.

The genes are TRBV3-1 (or the pseudogene TRBV3-2) and TRBJ1-2; D is unresolved. The CDR3 is 11 residues long. With 1 base removed from V and 7 bases from J, the gap between germline ends came to 4 bases. The germline gives CDR1 LGHDT, CDR2 YNNKEL (reference sequence). The CDR3, as DNA: TGTGCCAGCAGCCAAGGCTCTGGCTACACCTTC. Translated, it gives CASSQGSGYTF.

A single count supports this clone. The chain has TRBV11-3 and TRBJ1-1; D gene ambiguous. V was cut by 0 bases and J by 6 bases, with 8 bases left in between. This CDR3 comprises 13 residues. Germline values: CDR1 SGHNT, CDR2 YENEEA. The CDR3 is CASSLDQISEAFF. CDR3 nucleotides: TGTGCCAGCAGCTTAGATCAGATTTCTGAAGCTTTCTTT.

This chain links TRBV29-1 with TRBJ2-3; D is uncertain. With 4 bases removed from V and 1 base from J, the gap between germline ends came to 12 bases. CDR3 length equals 14 residues. The germline gives CDR1 SQVTM, CDR2 ANQGSEA. The CDR3 sequence: CSVAPGLRTDTQYF. In DNA form, the CDR3 reads TGCAGCGTTGCCCCGGGCCTACGCACAGATACGCAGTATTTT.

The chain employs TRBV7-3 and TRBJ1-6; D call uncertain. In germline, CDR1 is SGHTA, CDR2 FQGTGA. Trimming pared 9 bases from V and 8 bases from J, leaving 11 bases between. This CDR3 has 12 amino acids. This CDR3 is CARPKRDSPLHF. CDR3 sequence (DNA): TGTGCCAGACCTAAAAGGGATTCACCCCTCCACTTT.

This chain links TRBV5-1 with TRBJ1-1, with 7 bases fitting TRBD1. The J segment lost 0 bases and the V segment lost 4 bases, leaving 12 bases of the junction unmatched. Germline-derived CDR1 and CDR2 are SGHRS and YFSETQ. This CDR3 comprises 17 residues. CDR3: CASSPQPMTGMNTEAFF. CDR3 in DNA: TGCGCCAGCAGCCCACAACCAATGACAGGGATGAACACTGAAGCTTTCTTT.

The chain joins TRBV6-5 to TRBJ1-3; a possible D gene is TRBD1 (5 bases). The V gene's germline CDR1 is MNHEY and CDR2 SVGAGI. This CDR3 spans 15 amino acids. V lost 2 bases, J lost 2 bases, and 10 bases lay in between. The CDR3 DNA reads TGTGCCAGCAGTTACGGAGGGACTGCTGGAAACACCATATATTTT. Its translation: CASSYGGTAGNTIYF.

This rearrangement joins TRBV13 to TRBJ1-2, with 8 bases matching TRBD1. The J segment lost 0 bases and the V segment lost 8 bases, leaving 5 bases of the junction unmatched. The CDR3 is 14 residues long. The V gene's germline CDR1 is PRHDT and CDR2 FYEKMQ (reference sequence). CDR3 protein: CASRRTGSNYGYTF. The CDR3 coding sequence is TGTGCCAGCCGACGGACAGGGTCTAACTATGGCTACACCTTC.

The rearrangement joins TRBV15 to TRBJ2-1; the D gene is possibly TRBD1 (6 bases). Germline CDR1 reads LNHNV; CDR2 reads YYDKDF (reference sequence). The CDR3 length is 15 residues. V was shortened by 5 bases and J by 6 bases, with 17 bases between the two germline ends. CDR3 sequence (DNA): TGTGCCACCAGCGGGGGTTTGGGACAAGGCAATGAGCAGTTCTTC. This encodes CATSGGLGQGNEQFF.

V gene TRBV5-1 combines with J gene TRBJ1-1, with D hard to call. V lost 1 base and J 6 bases, leaving 10 bases between the germline ends. CDR1 is SGHRS, CDR2 YFSETQ, per germline. This CDR3 has 13 amino acids. The CDR3 sequence is CASSLTGSSEAFF. The CDR3 DNA sequence: TGCGCCAGCAGCTTGACCGGCAGCTCTGAAGCTTTCTTT.

J is TRBJ2-1 and V is TRBV5-1; no clear D gene. V lost 0 bases to trimming and J lost 5 bases, with 12 bases between them. The CDR3 totals 15 residues. The germline CDR1 and CDR2 sequences are SGHRS and YFSETQ. Here the CDR3 reads CASSLVPGTNNEQFF. The CDR3 nucleotides are TGCGCCAGCAGCTTGGTGCCGGGCACAAACAATGAGCAGTTCTTC.

The rearrangement uses TRBV4-1 and TRBJ1-1; D remains ambiguous. CDR3 size: 14 residues. V was trimmed by 1 base and J by 7 bases, leaving 13 bases between them. The germline V gene encodes CDR1 MGHRA and CDR2 YSYEKL. CDR3 coding DNA: TGCGCCAGCAGCCAAGGGTTACTATCGGGTGAAGCTTTCTTT. This translates into CASSQGLLSGEAFF.

The J gene is TRBJ2-5, the V gene TRBV7-3; no reliable D call. V was clipped by 0 bases and J by 2 bases, with 7 bases between them. Germline loops: CDR1 SGHTA, CDR2 FQGTGA. CDR3 length: 14 residues. The CDR3 DNA reads TGTGCCAGCAGCTTAACCGGCAGGCAAGAGACCCAGTACTTC. Translated, it gives CASSLTGRQETQYF.

V usage is TRBV11-3 and J usage is TRBJ2-7; no clear D gene. The CDR3 runs to 18 residues. The germline V gene has CDR1 SGHNT and CDR2 YENEEA. V was pared by 1 base and J by 2 bases, with 21 bases between. The CDR3 protein is CASSLVEELIGQTYEQYF. Written as DNA, the CDR3 is TGTGCCAGCAGCTTAGTAGAAGAATTGATCGGGCAGACCTACGAGCAGTACTTC.

The chain links TRBV5-1 to TRBJ2-1; 8 positions match TRBD2. V lost 4 bases, J lost 4 bases, and 10 bases stayed unmatched. The germline V gene has CDR1 SGHRS and CDR2 YFSETQ. This CDR3 has 16 residues. CDR3 sequence (DNA): TGCGCCAGCAGCGACTTAAGCGGGAGAGTTTACAATGAGCAGTTCTTC. It specifies CASSDLSGRVYNEQFF.

The chain couples TRBV6-1 to TRBJ1-1; D remains ambiguous. The germline V gene encodes CDR1 MNHNS and CDR2 SASEGT. Trimming pared 3 bases from V and 4 bases from J, leaving 9 bases between. This CDR3 is 13 amino acids long. The CDR3 DNA follows: TGTGCCAGCAGTGAGTTAGGAAGCACTGAAGCTTTCTTT. As protein: CASSELGSTEAFF.

In its sample, this clone was seen a few times. The chain joins TRBV10-3 to TRBJ1-5, with D unclear. V dropped 4 bases and J dropped 2 bases, with 6 bases sitting between them. The CDR3 spans 13 residues. Germline V gene lookup returns CDR1 ENHRY and CDR2 SYGVKD. CDR3 sequence (DNA): TGTGCCATCAGTGCGGAGGGCAATCAGCCCCAGCATTTT. Residues: CAISAEGNQPQHF.

This clone was found once. The chain recombines TRBV2 with TRBJ2-7; 9 nucleotides match TRBD1. The CDR3 spans 15 residues. The V and J ends lost 0 bases and 4 bases, in that order; junction bases with no gene match: 4. Germline lookup yields CDR1 SNHLY and CDR2 FYNNEI. The CDR3 coding sequence is TGTGCCAGCAGTGAAGCTACAGGGGGCCCATACGAGCAGTACTTC. This codes for CASSEATGGPYEQYF.

The gene calls are TRBV11-2 and TRBJ2-2, with 7 nucleotides matching TRBD1. This CDR3 has 15 amino acids. CDR1 is SGHAT and CDR2 is FQNNGV in the germline V gene. The V segment lost 3 bases and the J segment 1 base; nucleotides outside the gene matches: 2. CDR3 nucleotides: TGTGCCAGCAGCTTGGGACAGCTGAACACCGGGGAGCTGTTTTTT. The encoded protein is CASSLGQLNTGELFF.

This clone was counted a few times. This CDR3 is CASSQGPLAGSYEQYF. In DNA form, the CDR3 reads TGCGCCAGCAGCCAGGGACCACTAGCGGGATCCTACGAGCAGTACTTC. V and J are TRBV4-1 and TRBJ2-7; TRBD2 matches at 10 bases. The V gene's germline CDR1 is MGHRA and CDR2 YSYEKL. The CDR3 runs to 16 residues. Trimming removed 3 bases from V and 1 base from J; junction bases left unmatched: 6.

J is TRBJ1-4 and V is TRBV11-3; D is undetermined. Germline values: CDR1 SGHNT, CDR2 YENEEA. The V gene lost 2 bases and the J gene lost 2 bases, with 3 bases spanning the gap. The CDR3 extends over 13 amino acids. This CDR3 is CASSLLTNEKLFF. The CDR3, as DNA: TGTGCCAGCAGCTTATTGACTAATGAAAAACTGTTTTTT.

The CDR3 DNA reads as TGCGCCAGCAGCCAAACCGGGACATCAAAAGCTGAGACCCAGTACTTC. It specifies CASSQTGTSKAETQYF. The chain uses TRBV4-1 and TRBJ2-5; tentatively, D is TRBD1 (6 bases). Germline CDR1 is MGHRA and CDR2 is YSYEKL. CDR3 size: 16 residues. V shed 2 bases and J shed 5 bases, with 18 bases lying between them.

The chain is built from TRBV3-1 (or the pseudogene TRBV3-2) and TRBJ1-4, with D possibly TRBD1 on 5 matching bases. The CDR3 is 15 amino acids. Trimming took 4 bases from V and 5 from J, leaving 14 bases between them. Germline lookup yields CDR1 LGHDT and CDR2 YNNKEL (reference sequence). This chain's CDR3 is CASSRRAGGNEKLFF. Written as DNA, the CDR3 is TGTGCCAGCAGCCGGCGCGCGGGGGGAAATGAAAAACTGTTTTTT.

The rearrangement links TRBV5-6 to TRBJ1-2; no clear D. Germline V gene sequence: CDR1 SGHDT, CDR2 YYEEEE. The CDR3 is 13 residues long. V was clipped by 0 bases and J by 0 bases, with 3 bases between them. The CDR3 sequence is CASSLDTNYGYTF. The DNA of the CDR3 is TGTGCCAGCAGCTTGGATACTAACTATGGCTACACCTTC.

There are a few counts of this clone. This chain joins TRBV9 and TRBJ2-7, with D possibly being TRBD1 (6 bases). Germline V gene lookup returns CDR1 SGDLS and CDR2 YYNGEE. V dropped 1 base and J dropped 3 bases, with 11 bases sitting between them. This CDR3 has 14 residues. The CDR3 region is CASSVKGHFYEQYF. CDR3 bases: TGTGCCAGCAGCGTAAAGGGACACTTCTACGAGCAGTACTTC.

The CDR3 DNA reads TGTGCCAGCAGGAAGACAGGGGTAGGGTCCTACGAGCAGTACTTC. Residues: CASRKTGVGSYEQYF. V gene TRBV27 combines with J gene TRBJ2-7; 8 nucleotides match TRBD1. Germline V gene lookup returns CDR1 MNHEY and CDR2 SMNVEV (reference sequence). Germline trimming cut 6 bases from V and 1 base from J; bases unmatched to any gene: 8. The CDR3 totals 15 residues.